Listed here are 18 T cell receptor beta chains from one sample, sequenced in a study of T cell repertoires in cytomegalovirus infection. One entry per CDR3 protein, called by TCRdb with MiXCR from the reads. This table has a few hundred thousand distinct CDR3 sequences, approximately 30% appearing once. The antigens these receptors bind are not known. Sequences were derived from cultured PBMCs, sampled from culture after CMV antigen stimulation. These receptors were obtained from a human donor in good health (CMV status not recorded). Some clones in this sample may be carry-over from other donors' samples.

The genes are TRBV12-3 or TRBV12-4 and TRBJ2-7, with 7 bases aligning to TRBD1. V gave up 5 bases and J gave up 4 bases; unmatched junction bases: 2. This CDR3 contains 12 residues. The CDR3 loop reads CASSLGQYEQYF. The CDR3 nucleotides read TGTGCCAGCAGTCTGGGACAGTACGAGCAGTACTTC.

This clonotype has a handful of counts. V usage is TRBV10-3 and J usage is TRBJ2-7; 8 positions agree with TRBD2. Germline V gene sequence: CDR1 ENHRY, CDR2 SYGVKD. The CDR3 runs 14 residues. The V segment lost 6 bases and the J segment 1 base; nucleotides outside the gene matches: 5. CDR3 sequence: CAIRPGGGSYEQYF. Here the CDR3 DNA reads TGTGCCATCAGACCGGGGGGGGGATCCTACGAGCAGTACTTC.

The chain recombines TRBV29-1 with TRBJ2-1; TRBD2 matches 13 bases. The CDR3 loop spans 15 amino acids. J was trimmed by 5 bases and V by 1 base; bases with no gene match: 2. Germline CDR1 SQVTM, CDR2 ANQGSEA. The CDR3 sequence: CSVEAGLAGHNEQFF. The DNA for the CDR3 is TGCAGCGTTGAAGCGGGACTAGCGGGACACAATGAGCAGTTCTTC.

CDR3: CASSQEQGNTQYF. The CDR3 coding sequence is TGCGCCAGCAGCCAAGAACAAGGAAATACGCAGTATTTT. This chain joins TRBV4-3 and TRBJ2-3; D is ambiguous. The CDR3 loop spans 13 amino acids. V lost 0 bases and J lost 7, with 8 bases in between. Germline assignment: CDR1 LGHNA and CDR2 YSLEER.

There are a few counts of this clonotype. The genes are TRBV27 and TRBJ2-7; D possibly matches TRBD1 or TRBD2 (5 bases each). CDR1 and CDR2 from the germline V gene are MNHEY and SMNVEV (reference sequence). Trimming shortened V by 6 bases and J by 5 bases, and 14 bases separated the two germline ends. This CDR3 is built from 13 residues. CDR3 DNA sequence: TGTGCCAGCAGGCGGACAAGGAGGAACGAGCAGTACTTC. Protein sequence: CASRRTRRNEQYF.

V and J are TRBV19 and TRBJ2-1; possibly TRBD1 or TRBD2 for D (6 bases each). The germline V gene has CDR1 LNHDA and CDR2 SQIVND (reference sequence). The CDR3 totals 14 residues. V was clipped by 6 bases and J by 7 bases, with 16 bases between them. The CDR3 loop is CASSDGGQKNEQFF. The CDR3 DNA sequence: TGTGCCAGTAGCGATGGGGGGCAAAAGAATGAGCAGTTCTTC.

The chain joins TRBV7-9 to TRBJ1-1; D is unclear. The CDR3 is made up of 16 amino acids. Trimming shortened V by 4 bases and J by 1 base, and 16 bases separated the two germline ends. CDR1 and CDR2 from the germline V gene are SEHNR and FQNEAQ (reference sequence). CDR3: CASSSQSTGENTEAFF. The CDR3 DNA follows: TGTGCCAGCAGCTCCCAAAGCACTGGAGAGAACACTGAAGCTTTCTTT.

This clonotype was seen only a few times. The chain joins TRBV19 to TRBJ1-2; D is unresolved. The CDR3 totals 14 residues. The ends were cut back, 8 bases at V and 2 bases at J, with 15 bases in the middle. CDR1 is LNHDA, CDR2 SQIVND, per germline (reference sequence). The CDR3 region is CASRPDPGNYGYTF. DNA for the CDR3: TGTGCCAGTCGACCCGACCCGGGGAACTATGGCTACACCTTC.

V usage is TRBV7-8 and J usage is TRBJ2-7, with 9 bases aligning to TRBD2. V trimming: 1 base; J trimming: 4 bases; junction bases outside the gene matches: 11. From germline, CDR1 is SGHVS and CDR2 FQNEAQ. The length of the CDR3 is 17 residues. For the CDR3, the DNA is TGTGCCAGCAGCTTAGGTTCGATAATAGCGGGAGAGTACGAGCAGTACTTC. Its protein is CASSLGSIIAGEYEQYF.

Worth noting for this clonotype: One junction end disagrees with the germline gene, perhaps due to a read error. This chain joins TRBV7-7 and TRBJ2-3, with D uncertain. This CDR3 is built from 15 residues. Per germline, CDR1 SSHAT and CDR2 FNYEAQ (reference sequence). The CDR3 reads CASSYRPGSTDTQYF. The DNA of the CDR3 is TGTGCTAGCAGTTATCGACCCGGGAGCACAGATACGCAGTATTTT.

In the case of this clonotype: Mismatch with germline at one junction end may stem from a read error. V is TRBV2 and J is TRBJ2-3; D possibly matches TRBD1 or TRBD2 (5 bases each). Per the germline V gene, CDR1 is SNHLY and CDR2 is FYNNEI. This CDR3 is 15 amino acids long. As DNA, the CDR3 is TGTGCCAGCAGCGAAGGGACGGTGGGCACAGATACGCAGTATTTT. Its translation is CASSEGTVGTDTQYF. The full variable domain, with the rest looked up from reference TRBV2 and TRBJ2-3, is EPEVTQTPSHQVTQMGQEVILRCVPISNHLYFYWYRQILGQKVEFLVSFYNNEISEKSEIFDDQFSVERPDGSNFTLKIRSTKLEDSAMYFCASSEGTVGTDTQYFGPGTRLTVL.

This chain links TRBV7-9 with TRBJ2-1; D is uncertain. V gave up 11 bases and J gave up 0 bases, with 17 bases separating them. The CDR3 consists of 15 residues. Germline V lookup: CDR1 SEHNR, CDR2 FQNEAQ (reference sequence). CDR3 residues: CAWAGGGRSYNEQFF. CDR3 sequence (DNA): TGTGCCTGGGCTGGCGGCGGCCGCTCCTACAATGAGCAGTTCTTC.

This clonotype was counted between two and nine times. This chain links TRBV7-6 with TRBJ2-7, with D perhaps TRBD1 (6 bases). In germline, CDR1 is SGHVS, CDR2 FNYEAQ. V was cut by 5 bases and J by 3 bases, with 11 bases left in between. There are 13 residues in the CDR3. The CDR3 region is CASSPEGVYEQYF. CDR3 nucleotide sequence: TGTGCCAGCAGCCCCGAGGGGGTCTACGAGCAGTACTTC.

This clonotype was detected ten times or more. This rearrangement joins TRBV7-2 to TRBJ1-4; 7 bases are a match to TRBD1. CDR1 is SGHTA, CDR2 FQGNSA, per germline. This CDR3 has 12 amino acids. V was clipped by 1 base and J by 10 bases; unmatched bases: 0. CDR3 sequence reads: CASSLGQGKLFF. The CDR3 nucleotides are TGTGCCAGCAGCTTAGGACAGGGAAAACTGTTTTTT.

This clonotype was detected many times. The chain employs TRBV12-3 or TRBV12-4 and TRBJ2-3, with 8 bases aligning to TRBD2. The V and J ends lost 2 bases and 5 bases, in that order; junction bases with no gene match: 12. There are 17 residues in the CDR3. In nucleotides, the CDR3 is TGTGCCAGCAGTTTAAATCTCCTTGGCGGGAGGCAAGATACGCAGTATTTT. Amino acids: CASSLNLLGGRQDTQYF.

The chain couples TRBV4-3 to TRBJ2-7, with D uncertain. CDR3 length: 15 amino acids. The ends were cut back, 0 bases at V and 2 bases at J, with 11 bases in the middle. Per the germline V gene, CDR1 is LGHNA and CDR2 is YSLEER. In DNA, the CDR3 is TGCGCCAGCAGCCAAGAAAGCCAGTTCACCTACGAGCAGTACGTC. Protein sequence: CASSQESQFTYEQYV.

This clonotype was recorded once. CDR3 protein: CASSIVGISTGELFF. CDR3 nucleotides: TGTGCCAGTAGTATAGTAGGGATCTCCACCGGGGAGCTGTTTTTT. This chain connects TRBV19 to TRBJ2-2, with D unresolved. Germline CDR1 LNHDA, CDR2 SQIVND (reference sequence). Trimming took 1 base from V and 4 from J, leaving 10 bases between them. The CDR3 is 15 amino acids.

In this sample, this clonotype turned up a few times. This rearrangement joins TRBV10-3 to TRBJ1-5, with D unresolved. In germline, CDR1 is ENHRY, CDR2 SYGVKD. The CDR3 loop spans 14 amino acids. With 5 bases removed from V and 1 base from J, the gap between germline ends came to 9 bases. The CDR3 spells CAISRTESNQPQHF. In nucleotides, the CDR3 is TGTGCCATCAGTCGGACGGAGAGCAATCAGCCCCAGCATTTT.